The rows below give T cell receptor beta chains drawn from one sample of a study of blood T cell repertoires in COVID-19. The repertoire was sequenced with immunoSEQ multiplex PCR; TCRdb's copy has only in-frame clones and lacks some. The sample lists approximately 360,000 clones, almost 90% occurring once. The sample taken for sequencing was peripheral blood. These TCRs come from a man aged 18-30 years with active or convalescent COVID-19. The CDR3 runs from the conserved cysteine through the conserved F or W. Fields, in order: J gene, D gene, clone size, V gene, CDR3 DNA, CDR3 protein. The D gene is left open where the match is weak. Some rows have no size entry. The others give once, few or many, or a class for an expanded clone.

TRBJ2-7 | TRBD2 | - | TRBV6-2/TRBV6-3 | TGTGCCAGCAGTTCTCCTGGACTAGCGGGAGGGATATTGTCCTACGAGCAGTACTTC | CASSSPGLAGGILSYEQYF
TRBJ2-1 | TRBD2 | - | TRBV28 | TGTGCCAGCAGTTTGGTGGCTAGCGGGACTTTCCACAATGAGCAGTTCTTC | CASSLVASGTFHNEQFF
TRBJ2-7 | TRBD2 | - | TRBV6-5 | TGTGCCAGCAGAGTGGCGGGGGGTGACGAGCAGTACTTC | CASRVAGGDEQYF
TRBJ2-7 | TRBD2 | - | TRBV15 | TGTGCCACCAGCAGAGGGCTCACGGGAGGAGCCTCCGAGCAGTACTTC | CATSRGLTGGASEQYF
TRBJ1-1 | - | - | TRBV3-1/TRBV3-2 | TGTGCCAGCAGCCAAGAGAGGGTGGAGGGGGCTTTCTTT | CASSQERVEGAFF
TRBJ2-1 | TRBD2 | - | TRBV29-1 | TGCAGCGTTTCTCCAGGGACTAGCGGAGCCAATGAGCAGTTCTTC | CSVSPGTSGANEQFF
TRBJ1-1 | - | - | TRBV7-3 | TGTGCCAGCAGCCGGGGGAGGACCACTGAAGCTTTCTTT | CASSRGRTTEAFF
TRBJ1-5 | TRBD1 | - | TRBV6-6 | TGTGCCAGCAGCTCCCGGGGCTCCGGGACAGGAAAGAGCAATCAGCCCCAGCATTTT | CASSSRGSGTGKSNQPQHF
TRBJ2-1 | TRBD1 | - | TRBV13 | TGTGCCAGCAGCTTAGAACAGGGGGACTACAATGAGCAGTTCTTC | CASSLEQGDYNEQFF
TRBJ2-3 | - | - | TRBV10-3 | TGTGCCATCAGTGCAGGGTTCACAGATACGCAGTATTTT | CAISAGFTDTQYF
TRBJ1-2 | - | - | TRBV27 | TGTGCCAGCAGTTTATCTCGGGCGGCAGGGGAGCACTATGGCTACACCTTC | CASSLSRAAGEHYGYTF
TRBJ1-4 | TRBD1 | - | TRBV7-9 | TGTGCCAGCAGCTCGACAGGGCTAATTGAAAAACTGTTTTTT | CASSSTGLIEKLFF
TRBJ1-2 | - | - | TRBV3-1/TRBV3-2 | TGTGCCAGCAGCCAGTCTCGCGGTGGCTACACCTTC | CASSQSRGGYTF
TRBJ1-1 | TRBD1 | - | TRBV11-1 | TGTGCCAGCAGCTTACCCGACAGGGGGCAGACTGAAGCTTTCTTT | CASSLPDRGQTEAFF
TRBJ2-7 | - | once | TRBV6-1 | TGTGCCAGCAGCTCAGGGGACTCCTACGAGCAGTACTTC | CASSSGDSYEQYF
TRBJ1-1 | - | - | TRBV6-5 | TGTGCCAGCAGTTACGACTCTGCAGTGGCTGAAGCTTTCTTT | CASSYDSAVAEAFF